The source of this TCR beta chain is a study of blood T cells in healthy people across ages. For the study at large: With template switching, about one barcoded beta molecule was captured per two T cells. Study findings and constraints: Fewer expanded clones and more diversity marked long-lived versus aged donors.

V was pared by 0 bases and J by 1 base, with 2 bases of the junction left unmatched. The CDR3 extends over 16 amino acids. Germline V gives CDR1 ENHRY, CDR2 SYGVKD. Alongside a J-beta primer mix, a sample-barcoded 5' primer served in a second PCR lasting about 7 to 12 cycles. Sequencing yielded, for each sample, at least 2.5 million paired-end reads carrying CDR3. TCRdb used MiXCR to reprocess the 5' RACE reads, holding one entry per CDR3 protein. The sample contains approximately 800,000 distinct CDR3 sequences, 35% to 50% of which appear only once. Concerning this clonotype: Its specificity is unknown.

Total RNA, at least 5 micrograms per sample, came from PBMCs. Source material: blood. The receptor was derived from an elderly man in good health. V usage is TRBV10-3 and J usage is TRBJ2-3, with 9 nucleotides matching TRBD2. The CDR3 loop reads CAISESSSGGTDTQYF. In DNA form, the CDR3 reads TGTGCCATCAGTGAGTCTTCTAGCGGGGGCACAGATACGCAGTATTTT.